This T cell receptor beta chain was sequenced in a study of cytomegalovirus exposure and HLA in healthy donors. Note on this clone: Its antigen is unidentified.

General study points: When a later analysis was performed, an Asian-associated ancestry cluster reportedly had fewer N-insertions than the approximately 690-donor mean. Productive status was seen about 87% or about 30% of the time for most TCR beta V segments in an earlier analysis. The later analysis indicated that the majority of CMV-associated TCR beta chains appeared HLA-restricted.

The PCR was carried out with 60 Vbeta primers and 13 Jbeta primers. Only in-frame clones appear in the TCRdb table, and some are missing; sequencing was by immunoSEQ multiplex PCR. The data show roughly 120,000 clones, 65% to 85% seen once. Germline V gene lookup returns CDR1 SGHTA and CDR2 FQGNSA. The CDR3 consists of 15 residues. The junction had 7 bases not matched to a gene; V was cut back by 6 bases and J by 4 bases. V and J are TRBV7-2 and TRBJ2-5; TRBD2 matches at 11 bases. The sequence was obtained from a man under 40 in good health and CMV-seropositive. Sample: PBMCs. CDR3 amino acids: CASSYSGGEVETQYF. Here the CDR3 DNA reads TGTGCCAGCAGTTATAGCGGGGGGGAGGTAGAGACCCAGTACTTC.